This T cell receptor (beta chain) appears in the sequencing data of a study of shared clonotypes between healthy human individuals. As concerns this clone: Antigen unknown. This CDR3 is also generated by other DNA sequences in the sample.

Investigators divided CD4+ cells into CD45RA+ naive and CD45RA-negative memory subsets. Produced via immunoSEQ multiplex PCR; TCRdb's table is partial and in-frame only. The sample holds some 2 million clones; roughly 96% are singletons and the top ten take 0.13%. The ends were cut back, 2 bases at V and 4 bases at J, with 7 bases in the middle. Germline CDR1 SGHAT, CDR2 FQNNGV. The CDR3 runs to 13 residues. Regarding the study as a whole: There were few donors, and this limited the genetic and exposure-history diversity represented. Naive subsets generally exceeded memory subsets in estimated richness.

This sequence was found in a young man in good health. Sequenced: naive CD4+ T cells sorted from blood. Subset of the sample: CD45RA+ positively selected. This sequence joins TRBV11-2 and TRBJ2-3; no definite D call. CDR3 bases: TGTGCCAGCAGCTTATTGGGTCCAGATACGCAGTATTTT. Its protein is CASSLLGPDTQYF.